Detailed here is one T cell receptor beta chain. Its antigen is still unknown. Use of 60 Vbeta and 13 Jbeta primers characterized the PCR. The method was immunoSEQ multiplex PCR; TCRdb's version includes in-frame clones alone and lacks a portion of them. Of some 130,000 clones in the sample, around 70% were seen once. This sample stems from a study of cytomegalovirus exposure and HLA in healthy donors. Whole-study results and caveats: Confirmation was obtained in vitro that a few CMV-associated chains are specific for CMV antigens. Data from an earlier analysis indicated that most TCR beta V segments were productive either about 87% or about 30% of the time.

From germline, CDR1 is LGHNA and CDR2 YNFKEQ. V lost 0 bases and J 5 bases, leaving 7 bases between the germline ends. CDR3 length equals 13 residues. What was sequenced was PBMCs. The chain joins TRBV4-2 to TRBJ2-5, with D hard to call. This clonotype originated in a man aged 25 to 40 in good health and CMV-seronegative. The CDR3 loop reads CASSQEPSETQYF. CDR3 nucleotides: TGTGCCAGCAGCCAAGAGCCAAGCGAGACCCAGTACTTC.